This T cell receptor (beta chain) stems from a study of early T cells in non-severe SARS-CoV-2 infection. On the study more broadly: Sequencing of bulk RNA from unsorted whole blood was done, without chain pairing.

Study-wide results and caveats: Anti-spike CD8 specificities were favored by VDJdb matching, whose results missed private and CD4 specificities.

This clonotype was picked up many times. The antigen is not known. The CDR3 totals 15 residues. V was clipped by 1 base and J by 1 base, with 9 bases between them. Germline values: CDR1 SGHDT, CDR2 YYEEEE. Separate cDNA molecules each had unique molecular identifiers attached to them. TCRdb fed the 5' RACE reads into MiXCR, producing one record per CDR3 protein. The sample shows 88,000 or so distinct CDR3 sequences, around 14% of them seen only once. The V call is TRBV5-6, the J call TRBJ1-5; D remains ambiguous. This TCR was recovered from an adult who was a healthcare worker with PCR-confirmed SARS-CoV-2 infection or an uninfected control (not recorded which). Sequenced sample: whole blood. The CDR3 loop reads CASSLTERSNQPQHF. The CDR3 coding sequence is TGTGCCAGCAGCTTGACAGAGAGGAGCAATCAGCCCCAGCATTTT.